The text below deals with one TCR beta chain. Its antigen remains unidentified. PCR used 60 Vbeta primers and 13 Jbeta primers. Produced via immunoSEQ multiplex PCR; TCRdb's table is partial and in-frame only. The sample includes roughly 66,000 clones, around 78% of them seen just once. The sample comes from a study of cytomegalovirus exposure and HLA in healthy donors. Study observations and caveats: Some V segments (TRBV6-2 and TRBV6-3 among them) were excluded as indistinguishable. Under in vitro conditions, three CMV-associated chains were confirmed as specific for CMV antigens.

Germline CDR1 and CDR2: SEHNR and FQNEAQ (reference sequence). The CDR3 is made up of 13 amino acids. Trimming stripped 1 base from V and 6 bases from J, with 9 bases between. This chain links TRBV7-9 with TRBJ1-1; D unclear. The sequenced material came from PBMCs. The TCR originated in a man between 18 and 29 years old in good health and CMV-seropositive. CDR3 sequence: CASSLGGPPEAFF. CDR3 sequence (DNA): TGTGCCAGCAGCTTAGGAGGTCCTCCTGAAGCTTTCTTT.